The present TCR beta chain was sequenced within a study of technical replicates of blood from a handful of donors. The CDR3 extends over 12 amino acids. Trimming at V came to 4 bases and at J to 13 bases, leaving 6 bases not matched to a gene. Germline assignment: CDR1 SGHRS and CDR2 YFSETQ. The table came from immunoSEQ multiplex PCR; TCRdb's copy has only in-frame clones and leaves some out. The repertoire holds roughly 79,000 clones, with about nine tenths as singletons. The sequenced material came from T cells isolated from PBMCs. The TCR was taken from a human donor in good health. Some clones in this sample may be carry-over from other donors' samples. The chain combines TRBV5-1 with TRBJ2-2; 8 bases fit TRBD1. CDR3 DNA sequence: TGCGCCAGCAGCCCGGGACAGGTCGGGCTGTTTTTT. Translation: CASSPGQVGLFF.